The entry below describes one T cell receptor (beta chain). Its antigen is still unknown. The data were taken from a study of response to subunit inactivated influenza vaccine. General study results and limits: Authors suggested each seasonal flu vaccination may recruit only limited numbers of new T cells.

TCRdb redid the calling of the RT-PCR reads with MiXCR, one entry per CDR3 protein. The profile shows approximately 570,000 distinct CDR3 sequences, around 8% of them singletons. There are 15 residues in the CDR3. V was shortened by 1 base and J by 0 bases, with 9 bases between the two germline ends. Germline V gene lookup returns CDR1 SGHTA and CDR2 FQGNSA. The sequence came from a man in his fifties or sixties who received an inactivated influenza vaccine. The specimen comprised PBMCs from blood, sampled 23 months after vaccination. The rearrangement links TRBV7-2 to TRBJ1-1, with D uncertain. CDR3 coding DNA: TGTGCCAGCAGCTTAGGGGCACTCATGAACACTGAAGCTTTCTTT. Translated: CASSLGALMNTEAFF.